Sequencing of this T cell receptor (beta chain) was carried out in a study of blood T cell repertoires in COVID-19. The cohort comprised adults aged about 18 to 100 years residing in about two dozen US areas. In germline, CDR1 is SGHAT, CDR2 FQNNGV. V shed 4 bases and J shed 6 bases, with 18 bases lying between them. The CDR3 runs to 16 residues. In the original workflow: Estimates of nucleated cell counts were drawn from the amplification of reference gene primers. Profiled with immunoSEQ multiplex PCR; TCRdb holds only in-frame clones, not every one. The V and J calls and clone size come from that table; D and trimming were worked out from the DNA. The sample includes roughly 300,000 clones, 87% of them seen just once.

Sequencing was done on a sample of PBMCs or T cells enriched from blood (not recorded which). The V gene is TRBV11-2, the J gene TRBJ2-2; D uncertain. This sequence originates from a young woman who had recovered from COVID-19. CDR3 DNA: TGTGCCAGCAGCTACCCGACTCCTGGTCTGGCCGGGGAGCTGTTTTTT. This encodes CASSYPTPGLAGELFF.